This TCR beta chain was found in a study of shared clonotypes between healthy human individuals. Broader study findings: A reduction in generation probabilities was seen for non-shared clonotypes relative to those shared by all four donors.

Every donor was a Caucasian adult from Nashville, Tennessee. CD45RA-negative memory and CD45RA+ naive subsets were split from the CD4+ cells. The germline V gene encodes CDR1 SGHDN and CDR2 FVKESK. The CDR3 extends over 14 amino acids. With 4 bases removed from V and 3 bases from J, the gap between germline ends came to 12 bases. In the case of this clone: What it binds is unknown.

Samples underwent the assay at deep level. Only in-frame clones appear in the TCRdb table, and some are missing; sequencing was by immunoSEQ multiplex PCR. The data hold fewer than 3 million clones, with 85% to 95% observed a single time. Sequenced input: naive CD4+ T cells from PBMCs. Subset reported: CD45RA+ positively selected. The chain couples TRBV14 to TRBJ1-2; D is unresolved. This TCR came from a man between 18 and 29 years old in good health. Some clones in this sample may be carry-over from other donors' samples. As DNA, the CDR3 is TGTGCCAGCAGCCTCACACCAATTCACTATGGCTACACCTTC. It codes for CASSLTPIHYGYTF.